A selection of T cell receptor beta chains follows, all from one sample in a study of control samples from healthy donors and cancer patients. Method: immunoSEQ multiplex PCR; TCRdb's copy keeps in-frame clones and lacks some. The repertoire holds about 170,000 clones, with 94% as singletons. Input material: blood. The source of these receptors is a woman under 30 in good health. Both conserved end residues are part of each CDR3. D genes are given only for firm matches. The listing skips clone size in some rows; elsewhere it reads once, few, many or a size class.

v_gene,abundance,j_gene,d_gene,CDR3nt,CDR3aa
TRBV27,.,TRBJ1-5,TRBD1,TGTGCCAGCAGCCGAGGGACAGGGGGTAGCAATCAGCCCCAGCATTTT,CASSRGTGGSNQPQHF
TRBV10-2,.,TRBJ1-1,.,TGCGCCAGCAGTGACGTTTCGACTGAAGCTTTCTTT,CASSDVSTEAFF
TRBV15,.,TRBJ1-1,.,TGTGCCACCAGCAGAGATAGAGGCACCACTGAAGCTTTCTTT,CATSRDRGTTEAFF
TRBV27,.,TRBJ2-6,.,TGTGCCAGCAGTCCCCAAGGGCTTGGGGCCAACGTCCTGACTTTC,CASSPQGLGANVLTF
TRBV7-9,.,TRBJ2-1,TRBD1,TGTGCCAGCAGCCTGGGACAGGAGCAGTTCTTC,CASSLGQEQFF
TRBV6-6,.,TRBJ1-2,.,TGTGCCAGCAGTTACTCGATAGGCAGGAACTATGGCTACACCTTC,CASSYSIGRNYGYTF
TRBV28,.,TRBJ2-7,.,TGTGCCAGCACCCAACCCAGCGCCAGGGGCGAGCAGTACTTC,CASTQPSARGEQYF
TRBV2,.,TRBJ2-7,.,TGTGCCAGCAGTCTTGGCCAGAGGCTCTACGAGCAGTACTTC,CASSLGQRLYEQYF
TRBV9,.,TRBJ2-7,TRBD2,TGTGCCAGCAGCGCGACTAGCGGGGTCTACGAGCAGTACTTC,CASSATSGVYEQYF
TRBV16,.,TRBJ1-4,.,TGTGCCAGCAGCCAAGGCACAGGCCCCGGGAGGCATGGTGAAAAACTGTTTTTT,CASSQGTGPGRHGEKLFF
TRBV5-1,.,TRBJ1-1,.,TGCGCCAGCAGCTTGGGACGGGGGACTGAAGCTTTCTTT,CASSLGRGTEAFF
TRBV19,.,TRBJ1-3,.,TGTGCCAGTAGTATTCTGGGTACTGGAAACACCATATATTTT,CASSILGTGNTIYF
TRBV5-1,.,TRBJ1-1,.,TGCGCCAGCAGCCGCCGACCCGGGGTTTTAGAGGGATATACTGAAGCTTTCTTT,CASSRRPGVLEGYTEAFF
TRBV5-1,.,TRBJ2-1,.,TGCGCCAGCAGCGACCACAGCATCTGGGCCTACAATGAGCAGTTCTTC,CASSDHSIWAYNEQFF
TRBV11-2,.,TRBJ2-7,.,TGTGCCAGCAGCTCCCACGAGCAGTACTTC,CASSSHEQYF
TRBV7-9,.,TRBJ1-3,.,TGTGCCAGCAGCTTTAGGGCTGACCCTGGAAACACCATATATTTT,CASSFRADPGNTIYF
TRBV5-1,once,TRBJ2-7,.,TGCGCCAGCAGCCCCGCCGACGGCCGATACGAGCAGTACTTC,CASSPADGRYEQYF
TRBV6-6,.,TRBJ1-5,.,TGTGCCAGCAGTTATTCAGAAGGGGGCAATCAGCCCCAGCATTTT,CASSYSEGGNQPQHF
TRBV5-1,.,TRBJ1-1,.,TGCGCCAGCAGCTTGGTGGGCAGGGGAAACACTGAAGCTTTCTTT,CASSLVGRGNTEAFF
TRBV7-2,.,TRBJ2-7,TRBD1,TGTGCCAGCAGCTGGGGACAGGGGTTTTACGAGCAGTACTTC,CASSWGQGFYEQYF
TRBV3-1/TRBV3-2,.,TRBJ1-1,.,TGTGCCAGCAGCCAAGGAGGGGGGGATCTGAACACTGAAGCTTTCTTT,CASSQGGGDLNTEAFF
TRBV19,.,TRBJ1-4,.,TGTGCCAGTAGCATGCGGGCCGTCAATGAAAAACTGTTTTTT,CASSMRAVNEKLFF
TRBV5-6,once,TRBJ2-3,TRBD2,TGTGCCAGCAGCTTACTAGCGGGGAATCGACCGACGCAGTATTTT,CASSLLAGNRPTQYF
TRBV19,.,TRBJ2-7,.,TGTGCCAGTAGTGTGCGGGACGGCGCCATCCTTTCCTACGAGCAGTACTTC,CASSVRDGAILSYEQYF
TRBV7-7,.,TRBJ1-4,.,TGTGCTAGCAGTGGGGGGCGAAGTGAAAAACTGTTTTTT,CASSGGRSEKLFF
TRBV27,.,TRBJ1-1,.,TGTGCCAGCCCTCCCGCGGGCACTGAAGCTTTCTTT,CASPPAGTEAFF
TRBV28,.,TRBJ1-1,TRBD1,TGTGCCAGCAGTTCCTTTCCGACAGGGGTGAACACTGAAGCTTTCTTT,CASSSFPTGVNTEAFF
TRBV28,.,TRBJ1-6,.,TGTGCCAGCAGTCGGGGGGGTAATTCACCCCTCCACTTT,CASSRGGNSPLHF
TRBV7-9,.,TRBJ2-7,TRBD1,TGTGCCAGCAGCCTCAAGACAGGGGGTATCTCCTACGAGCAGTACTTC,CASSLKTGGISYEQYF
TRBV11-3,.,TRBJ2-3,.,TGTGCCAGCAGCCCCACCATTTCAACAGATACGCAGTATTTT,CASSPTISTDTQYF
TRBV7-8,.,TRBJ2-7,TRBD1,TGTGCCAGCAGCTCGGACAGGGAAGGCTACGAGCAGTACTTC,CASSSDREGYEQYF
TRBV7-2,.,TRBJ1-5,.,TGTGCCAGCAGCCCCACGGGGGGAGGTGGTAATCAGCCCCAGCATTTT,CASSPTGGGGNQPQHF
TRBV5-1,.,TRBJ1-3,.,TGCGCCAGCAGCTTGGGCAGCCAATTCTCTGGAAACACCATATATTTT,CASSLGSQFSGNTIYF
TRBV18,.,TRBJ2-3,.,TGTGCCAGCTCACCTGCTGGGTATAGTACAGATACGCAGTATTTT,CASSPAGYSTDTQYF
TRBV19,.,TRBJ1-4,.,TGTGCCAGTAGTATCGCCTGGCAGGGTGGAGAAAAACTGTTTTTT,CASSIAWQGGEKLFF
TRBV10-1,.,TRBJ1-5,.,TGCGCCAGCAGTAGGGACAGCAATCAGCCCCAGCATTTT,CASSRDSNQPQHF
TRBV6-5,.,TRBJ1-1,TRBD1,TGTGCCAGCAGTCGGACAGGGGACACTGAAGCTTTCTTT,CASSRTGDTEAFF
TRBV6-1,.,TRBJ2-3,.,TGTGCCAGCAGTGAGCCAGGATTCACAGATACGCAGTATTTT,CASSEPGFTDTQYF
TRBV12-3/TRBV12-4,.,TRBJ1-1,.,TGTGCCAGCAGTTTGGCATACACTGAAGCTTTCTTT,CASSLAYTEAFF